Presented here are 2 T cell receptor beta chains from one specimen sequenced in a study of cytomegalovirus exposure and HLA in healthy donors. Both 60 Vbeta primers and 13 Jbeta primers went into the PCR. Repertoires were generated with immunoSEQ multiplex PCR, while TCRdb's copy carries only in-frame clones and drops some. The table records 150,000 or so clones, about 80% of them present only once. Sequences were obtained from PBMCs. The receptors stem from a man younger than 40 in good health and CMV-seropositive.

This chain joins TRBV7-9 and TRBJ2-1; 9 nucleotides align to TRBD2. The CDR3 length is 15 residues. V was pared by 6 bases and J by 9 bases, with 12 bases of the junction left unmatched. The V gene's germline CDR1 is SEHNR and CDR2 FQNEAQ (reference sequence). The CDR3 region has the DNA TGTGCCAGCAGTTCAAAGCGGGGGGAACTTCTTGAGCAGTTCTTC. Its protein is CASSSKRGELLEQFF.

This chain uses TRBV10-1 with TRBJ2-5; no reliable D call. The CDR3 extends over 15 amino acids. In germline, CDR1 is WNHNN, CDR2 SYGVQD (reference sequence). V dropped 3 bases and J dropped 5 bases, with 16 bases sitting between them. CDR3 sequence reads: CASSDGPPPRETQYF. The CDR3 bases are TGCGCCAGCAGTGATGGGCCTCCGCCACGGGAGACCCAGTACTTC.